The 17 T cell receptor beta chains presented below share a single source sample, sequenced in a study of blood T cell repertoires in COVID-19. Method: immunoSEQ multiplex PCR; TCRdb's copy keeps in-frame clones and lacks some. This table holds around 290,000 clones, around nine tenths found once. Sample: PBMCs or T cells enriched from blood (not recorded which). The receptor source for this set is a woman between 18 and 29 years old who had recovered from COVID-19.

Details on this clone: This sample includes further DNA sequences coding for the same CDR3. The rearrangement joins TRBV18 to TRBJ2-1, with D maybe TRBD2 (6 bases). V lost 1 base and J lost 7, with 14 bases in between. The CDR3 is 15 residues long. Germline lookup yields CDR1 KGHSH and CDR2 LQKENI. CDR3 amino acids: CASSPLPGSGNEQFF. The CDR3 bases are TGTGCCAGCTCACCACTTCCCGGGAGTGGAAATGAGCAGTTCTTC.

The chain carries TRBV4-1 and TRBJ2-5; 10 nucleotides align to TRBD2. Looked up from germline, CDR1 is MGHRA and CDR2 is YSYEKL. J was trimmed by 5 bases and V by 1 base; bases with no gene match: 4. The CDR3 is 15 residues long. The CDR3 loop is CASSQVAGGFETQYF. Written as DNA, the CDR3 is TGCGCCAGCAGCCAAGTAGCGGGGGGATTTGAGACCCAGTACTTC.

This clone was detected only a few times. The V gene is TRBV27, the J gene TRBJ2-3; D perhaps matches TRBD2 (6 bases). CDR1 MNHEY and CDR2 SMNVEV come from the germline V gene (reference sequence). V lost 4 bases and J lost 5, with 16 bases in between. This CDR3 is built from 15 residues. CDR3 in DNA: TGTGCCAGCAGTTCTGAGGGTTGGGACTTAGATACGCAGTATTTT. Encoded protein: CASSSEGWDLDTQYF.

The V and J genes are TRBV7-9 and TRBJ1-2; 10 positions match TRBD1. Unmatched junction bases numbered 10, after V lost 1 base and J lost 8 bases. Germline V CDR1 and CDR2: SEHNR, FQNEAQ (reference sequence). The CDR3 runs to 16 residues. The chain's CDR3 is CASSLEGLTGGQGYTF. CDR3 bases: TGTGCCAGCAGCTTAGAGGGTTTGACAGGGGGCCAAGGCTACACCTTC.

This sequence joins TRBV6-5 and TRBJ2-7, with D maybe TRBD1 (6 bases). In germline, CDR1 is MNHEY, CDR2 SVGAGI. The V end lost 6 bases, the J end lost 4 bases, and 19 bases lay between the germline ends. The CDR3 consists of 15 residues. The CDR3: CASRIQGPLSYEQYF. The CDR3 bases are TGTGCCAGCAGGATACAGGGACCATTGTCGTACGAGCAGTACTTC.

The gene calls are TRBV11-3 and TRBJ1-1; D gene uncertain. V was clipped by 6 bases and J by 5 bases, with 19 bases between them. The CDR3 has 15 residues. Germline V gene sequence: CDR1 SGHNT, CDR2 YENEEA. The CDR3 DNA sequence: TGTGCCAGCAGATCCCCCCGGAGGCATGAAACTGAAGCTTTCTTT. This encodes CASRSPRRHETEAFF. Combining the CDR3 with reference TRBV11-3 and TRBJ1-1 gives the whole variable domain EAGVVQSPRYKIIEKKQPVAFWCNPISGHNTLYWYLQNLGQGPELLIRYENEEAVDDSQLPKDRFSAERLKGVDSTLKIQPAELGDSAVYLCASRSPRRHETEAFFGQGTRLTVV.

V is TRBV7-3 and J is TRBJ2-7, with a weak D call TRBD1 (7 bases). Germline-derived CDR1 and CDR2 are SGHTA and FQGTGA. This CDR3 is built from 16 residues. V was clipped by 5 bases and J by 3 bases, with 20 bases between them. The CDR3 DNA follows: TGTGCCAGCAGCCCCTCAGCGGGCCAGGGGGTCTACGAGCAGTACTTC. Translating it yields CASSPSAGQGVYEQYF.

The chain carries TRBV25-1 and TRBJ2-7; D is possibly TRBD2 (6 bases). The ends were cut back, 2 bases at V and 3 bases at J, with 14 bases in the middle. The CDR3 extends over 15 amino acids. CDR1 is MGHDK, CDR2 SYGVNS, per germline. CDR3 DNA sequence: TGTGCCAGCAGTGAAGGGGAGGCTTTTCTCTACGAGCAGTACTTC. Translation gives CASSEGEAFLYEQYF.

The chain carries TRBV10-1 and TRBJ2-6, with D possibly matching TRBD2 (6 bases). This CDR3 is 16 amino acids long. The germline V and J ends were trimmed by 5 bases and 1 base, with 12 bases remaining between them. Germline values: CDR1 WNHNN, CDR2 SYGVQD (reference sequence). CDR3 nucleotides: TGCGCCAGCAGTCCCGGGGGTCCATCTGGGGCCAACGTCCTGACTTTC. The encoded protein is CASSPGGPSGANVLTF.

The V gene is TRBV6-6, the J gene TRBJ2-7; possible D gene TRBD1, 6 bases. Trimming cost V 6 bases and J 6 bases, with 12 bases left between them. CDR1 and CDR2 (germline): MNHNY, SVGAGI (reference sequence). CDR3 length equals 12 residues. CDR3 loop: CASSTATGEQYF. The CDR3 region has the DNA TGTGCCAGCAGCACCGCGACAGGCGAGCAGTACTTC.

The chain links TRBV5-1 to TRBJ1-2, with 7 bases fitting TRBD1. Germline loops: CDR1 SGHRS, CDR2 YFSETQ. The CDR3 length is 13 residues. V gave up 4 bases and J gave up 4 bases; unmatched junction bases: 4. The CDR3 loop is CASSHRGIYGYTF. The CDR3 coding sequence is TGCGCCAGCAGCCACAGGGGTATCTATGGCTACACCTTC.

This clone was observed at least ten times. Other DNA sequences in this specimen translate into the identical CDR3. The chain is built from TRBV9 and TRBJ2-6, with TRBD2 as a possible D gene (5 bases). The CDR3 is made up of 18 amino acids. The ends were cut back, 0 bases at V and 4 bases at J, with 17 bases in the middle. Germline-derived CDR1 and CDR2 are SGDLS and YYNGEE. The DNA for the CDR3 is TGTGCCAGCAGCGTAGAAGGTTGGGAGAGCTCCGGGGCCAACGTCCTGACTTTC. It codes for CASSVEGWESSGANVLTF.

This CDR3 reads CASSWGWENEQFF. The CDR3 nucleotides are TGTGCCAGCAGCTGGGGCTGGGAAAATGAGCAGTTCTTC. V usage is TRBV3-1 (or the pseudogene TRBV3-2) and J usage is TRBJ2-1; the D gene is possibly TRBD1 (5 bases). Germline V gene data show CDR1 as LGHDT and CDR2 as YNNKEL (reference sequence). The CDR3 length is 13 residues. Trimming removed 5 bases at V and 7 bases at J, with 12 bases between.

The chain combines TRBV28 with TRBJ1-2, with 7 bases lining up with TRBD1. After removal of 6 bases from V and 5 bases from J, the junction contained 3 bases not matched to a gene. The CDR3 covers 12 residues. Germline CDR1 MDHEN, CDR2 SYDVKM. CDR3 protein: CASSSGQYGYTF. CDR3 sequence (DNA): TGTGCCAGCAGCTCGGGACAGTATGGCTACACCTTC.

The chain recombines TRBV7-8 with TRBJ2-5, with D hard to call. V dropped 1 base and J dropped 2 bases, with 11 bases sitting between them. The CDR3 is 15 amino acids. Germline assignment: CDR1 SGHVS and CDR2 FQNEAQ. The CDR3 nucleotides are TGTGCCAGCAGCTTAGGGCGACACCATCAAGAGACCCAGTACTTC. Translated, it gives CASSLGRHHQETQYF.

This chain joins TRBV2 and TRBJ1-2; 10 bases match TRBD1. The CDR3 consists of 14 residues. Germline V gives CDR1 SNHLY, CDR2 FYNNEI. The junction had 5 bases not matched to a gene; V was cut back by 6 bases and J by 4 bases. The CDR3 coding sequence is TGTGCCAGCAGCAGGACAGGGGGGGGCTATGGCTACACCTTC. Protein sequence: CASSRTGGGYGYTF.

The chain joins TRBV3-1 (or the pseudogene TRBV3-2) to TRBJ2-2, with D perhaps matching TRBD1 (5 bases). V lost 2 bases and J 4 bases, leaving 14 bases between the germline ends. CDR3 length: 16 residues. Germline assignment: CDR1 LGHDT and CDR2 YNNKEL (reference sequence). CDR3 sequence reads: CASSQNPTASTGELFF. CDR3 DNA sequence: TGTGCCAGCAGCCAAAACCCGACAGCGTCCACCGGGGAGCTGTTTTTT.